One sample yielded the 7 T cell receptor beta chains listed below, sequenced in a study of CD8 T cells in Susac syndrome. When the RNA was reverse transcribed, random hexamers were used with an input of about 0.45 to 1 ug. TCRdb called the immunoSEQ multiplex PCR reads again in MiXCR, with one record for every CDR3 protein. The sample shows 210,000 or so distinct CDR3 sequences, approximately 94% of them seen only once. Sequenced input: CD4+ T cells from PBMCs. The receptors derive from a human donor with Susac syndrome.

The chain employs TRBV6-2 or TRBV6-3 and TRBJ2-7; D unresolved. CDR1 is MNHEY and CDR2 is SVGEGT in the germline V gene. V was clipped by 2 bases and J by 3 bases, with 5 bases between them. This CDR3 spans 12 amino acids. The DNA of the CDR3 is TGTGCCAGCAGTTACGCGTACTACGAGCAGTACTTC. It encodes CASSYAYYEQYF.

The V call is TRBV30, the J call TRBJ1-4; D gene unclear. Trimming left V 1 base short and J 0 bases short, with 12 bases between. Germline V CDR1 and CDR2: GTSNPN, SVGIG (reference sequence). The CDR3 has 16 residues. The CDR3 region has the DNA TGTGCCTGGAGTGATCCGGACGAGCCAACTAATGAAAAACTGTTTTTT. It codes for CAWSDPDEPTNEKLFF.

CDR3 region: CAISDGLGPQHF. The CDR3 nucleotides are TGTGCCATCAGTGACGGACTAGGGCCCCAGCATTTT. V usage is TRBV10-3 and J usage is TRBJ1-5; D not certain. CDR3 length: 12 residues. The germline V gene encodes CDR1 ENHRY and CDR2 SYGVKD. The ends were cut back, 3 bases at V and 9 bases at J, with 9 bases in the middle.

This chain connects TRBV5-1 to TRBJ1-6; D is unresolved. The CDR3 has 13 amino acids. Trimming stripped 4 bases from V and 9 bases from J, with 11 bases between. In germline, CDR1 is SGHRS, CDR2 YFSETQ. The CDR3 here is CASSEDPPSPLHF. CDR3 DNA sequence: TGCGCCAGCAGCGAGGATCCCCCTTCACCCCTCCACTTT.

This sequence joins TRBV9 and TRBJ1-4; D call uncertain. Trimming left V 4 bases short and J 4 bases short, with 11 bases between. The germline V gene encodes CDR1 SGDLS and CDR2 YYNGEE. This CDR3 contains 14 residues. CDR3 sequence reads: CASSYDGSNEKLFF. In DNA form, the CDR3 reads TGTGCCAGCAGCTACGACGGTAGTAATGAAAAACTGTTTTTT.

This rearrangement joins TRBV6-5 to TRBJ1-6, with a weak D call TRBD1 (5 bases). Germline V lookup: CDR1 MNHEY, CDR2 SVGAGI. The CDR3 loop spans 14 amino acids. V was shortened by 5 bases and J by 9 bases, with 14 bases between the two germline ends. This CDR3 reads CASSVGIGASPLHF. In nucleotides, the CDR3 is TGTGCCAGCAGTGTCGGTATTGGGGCTTCACCCCTCCACTTT.

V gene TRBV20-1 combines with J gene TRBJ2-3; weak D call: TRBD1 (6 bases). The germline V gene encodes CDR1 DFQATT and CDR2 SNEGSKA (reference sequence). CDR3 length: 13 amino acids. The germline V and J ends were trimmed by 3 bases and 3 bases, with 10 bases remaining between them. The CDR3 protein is CSASPDRTDTQYF. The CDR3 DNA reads TGCAGTGCTAGTCCAGACAGGACAGATACGCAGTATTTT.